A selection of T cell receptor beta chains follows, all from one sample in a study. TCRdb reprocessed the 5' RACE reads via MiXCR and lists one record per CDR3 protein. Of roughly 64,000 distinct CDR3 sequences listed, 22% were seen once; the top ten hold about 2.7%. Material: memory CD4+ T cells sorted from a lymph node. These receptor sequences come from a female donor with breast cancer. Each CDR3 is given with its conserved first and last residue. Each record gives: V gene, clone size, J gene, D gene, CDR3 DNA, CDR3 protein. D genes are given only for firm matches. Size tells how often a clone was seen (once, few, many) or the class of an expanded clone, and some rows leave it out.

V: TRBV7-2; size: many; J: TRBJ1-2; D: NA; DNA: TGTGCCAGCAGCGAATACCGGCAGGGATCCTATGGCTACACCTTC; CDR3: CASSEYRQGSYGYTF
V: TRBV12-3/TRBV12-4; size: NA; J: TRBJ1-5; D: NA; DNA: TGTGCCAGCAGTCATGCGGGTCGGGGGCCCTATCAGCCCCAGCATTTT; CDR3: CASSHAGRGPYQPQHF
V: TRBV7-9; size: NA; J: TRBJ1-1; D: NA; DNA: TGTGCCAGCCCACGGATGTTGAACACTGAAGCTTTCTTT; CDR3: CASPRMLNTEAFF
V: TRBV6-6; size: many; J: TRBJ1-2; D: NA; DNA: TGTGCCAGCAGTTACTACAGGGAAGACCCTTACACCTTC; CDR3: CASSYYREDPYTF
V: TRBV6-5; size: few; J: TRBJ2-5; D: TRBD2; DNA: TGTGCCAGCAGTTCGAGCGGGGGGGCCGGAGAGACCCAGTACTTC; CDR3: CASSSSGGAGETQYF
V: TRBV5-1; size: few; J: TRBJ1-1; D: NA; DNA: TGCGCCAGCAGCTCGGTCTTGTTGGGGAACACTGAAGCTTTCTTT; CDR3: CASSSVLLGNTEAFF
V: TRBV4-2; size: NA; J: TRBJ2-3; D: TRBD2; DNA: TGTGCCAGCAGCCAAGAATACAGCTCTAGCGGGAGGGATACGCAGTATTTT; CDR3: CASSQEYSSSGRDTQYF
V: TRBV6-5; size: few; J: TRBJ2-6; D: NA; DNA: TGTGCCAGCAGTTATAGGGCTGGGGGGGCCAACGTCCTGACTTTC; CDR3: CASSYRAGGANVLTF
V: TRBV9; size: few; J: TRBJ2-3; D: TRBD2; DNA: TGTGCCACCCAGCAGGGACTAGCAGATACGCAGTATTTT; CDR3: CATQQGLADTQYF
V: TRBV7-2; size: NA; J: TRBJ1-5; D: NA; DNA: TGTGCCAGCAGCCTGGGGGTGGGGGGACCCCAGCATTTT; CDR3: CASSLGVGGPQHF
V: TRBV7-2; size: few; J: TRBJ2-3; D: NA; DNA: TGTGCCAGCAGCTTGTCCGTGAGCACAGATACGCAGTATTTT; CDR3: CASSLSVSTDTQYF
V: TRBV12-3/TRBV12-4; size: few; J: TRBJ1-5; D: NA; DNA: TGTGCCAGCGGGCGGACAGTTAGCAATCAGCCCCAGCATTTT; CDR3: CASGRTVSNQPQHF
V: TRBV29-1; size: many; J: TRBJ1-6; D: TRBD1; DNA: TGCAGCGTTCTACAGGGGGAGGTTAAGCCACCCCTCCACTTT; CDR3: CSVLQGEVKPPLHF
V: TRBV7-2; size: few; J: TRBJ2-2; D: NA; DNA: TGTGCCAGCAGCTTATTCCAGGGCGACACCGGGGAGCTGTTTTTT; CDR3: CASSLFQGDTGELFF
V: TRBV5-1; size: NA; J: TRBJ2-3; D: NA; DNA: TGCGCCAGCAGCTTGGAAGGCGACACAGATACGCAGTATTTT; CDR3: CASSLEGDTDTQYF
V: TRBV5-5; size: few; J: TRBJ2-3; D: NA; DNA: TGTGCCAGCAGCTTGGATATAGATACGCAGTATTTT; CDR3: CASSLDIDTQYF
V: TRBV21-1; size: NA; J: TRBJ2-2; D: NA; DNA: TGTGCCAGCTTCCGACTTGGGGGACTAGAGGTCACCGGGGAGCTGTTTTTT; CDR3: CASFRLGGLEVTGELFF
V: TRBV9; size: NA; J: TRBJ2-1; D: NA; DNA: TGTACCAGCAGCGTAGATCAGCGGACTATCGATGAGCAGTTCTTC; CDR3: CTSSVDQRTIDEQFF
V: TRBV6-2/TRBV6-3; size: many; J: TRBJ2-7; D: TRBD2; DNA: TGTGCCAGCAGTTCGACTAGCGGGAGGTCCTACGAGCAGTACTTC; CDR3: CASSSTSGRSYEQYF